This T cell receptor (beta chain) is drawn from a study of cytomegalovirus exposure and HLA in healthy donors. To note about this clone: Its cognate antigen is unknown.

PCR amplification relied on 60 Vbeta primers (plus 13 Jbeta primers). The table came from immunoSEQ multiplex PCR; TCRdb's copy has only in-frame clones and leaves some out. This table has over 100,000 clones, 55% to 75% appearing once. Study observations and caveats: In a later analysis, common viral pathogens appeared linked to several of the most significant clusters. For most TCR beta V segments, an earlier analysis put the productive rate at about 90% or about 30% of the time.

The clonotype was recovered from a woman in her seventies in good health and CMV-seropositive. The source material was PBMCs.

CDR3 sequence: CASSLGLAGVLSTDTQYF. CDR3 nucleotides: TGTGCCAGCAGCTTGGGCCTAGCGGGGGTGCTTAGCACAGATACGCAGTATTTT. This chain links TRBV7-6 with TRBJ2-3, with 10 bases aligning to TRBD2. J gave up 0 bases and V 3 bases, and 9 bases lay outside the gene matches. Germline V gene data show CDR1 as SGHVS and CDR2 as FNYEAQ. The CDR3 runs 18 residues.